This entry concerns a single T cell receptor beta chain. Its antigen is unidentified. V was trimmed by 0 bases and J by 7 bases, leaving 9 bases between them. This CDR3 contains 12 residues. Germline CDR1 and CDR2: GTSNPN and SVGIG (reference sequence). The data are from a study of T cell responses to AZD1222 COVID-19 vaccine. The assay was immunoSEQ multiplex PCR, and TCRdb's table has in-frame clones only and misses some. The sample has about 84,000 clones, roughly 86% seen once. General study results and limits: Repertoire samples came only from after the peak T cell response.

Sequencing was performed on peripheral blood, taken 28 days after the second AZD1222 dose. The rearrangement links TRBV30 to TRBJ1-2; tentative D call: TRBD1 (6 bases). This TCR was sampled from an adult who received the AZD1222 COVID-19 vaccine. The CDR3 DNA sequence: TGTGCCTGGAGTGTAGGGGGGGTTGGCTACACCTTC. Translating it yields CAWSVGGVGYTF.